This TCR beta chain was recorded in a study of shared clonotypes between healthy human individuals. Study-wide points: For naive CD4 cells, around 5% of clonotypes were shared across a handful of donors. Researchers found naive subsets generally carried larger estimated richness than memory subsets.

Comment on this clone: Antigen unknown.

Trimming pared 6 bases from V and 3 bases from J, leaving 11 bases between. The CDR3 consists of 13 residues. Germline CDR1 MDHEN, CDR2 SYDVKM. Sequencing used immunoSEQ multiplex PCR; TCRdb keeps in-frame clones, though not all of them. The sample yields hundreds of thousands of clones, 96% seen once. CD8 cells regarded as naive lacked CD45RO, were positively chosen for CCR7, and omitted terminally differentiated effector memory CD45RA+ cells. Those who donated, Caucasian adults without exception, all lived in Nashville, Tennessee. The receptor was derived from a woman in her twenties or thirties in good health. Sequencing input: naive CD8+ T cells sorted from blood. This sequence joins TRBV28 and TRBJ1-1, with D unresolved. The CDR3 nucleotides are TGTGCCAGCAGAATGAGAGGGTACACTGAAGCTTTCTTT. Residues: CASRMRGYTEAFF.